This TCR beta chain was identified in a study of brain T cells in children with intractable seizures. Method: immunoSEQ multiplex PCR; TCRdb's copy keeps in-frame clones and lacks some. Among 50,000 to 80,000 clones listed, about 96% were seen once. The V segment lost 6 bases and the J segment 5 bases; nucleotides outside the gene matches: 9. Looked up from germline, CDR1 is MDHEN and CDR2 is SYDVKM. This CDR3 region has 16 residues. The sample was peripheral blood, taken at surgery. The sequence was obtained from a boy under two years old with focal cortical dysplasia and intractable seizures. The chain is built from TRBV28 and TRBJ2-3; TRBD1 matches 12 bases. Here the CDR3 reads CASSTSGTGGLDTQYF. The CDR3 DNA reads TGTGCCAGCAGCACATCCGGGACAGGGGGCTTAGATACGCAGTATTTT.